This T cell receptor (beta chain) was identified in a study of molecular identifiers for immune sequencing clone quantification. This clonotype was seen ten or more times. TCRdb fed the PCR reads into MiXCR, producing one record per CDR3 protein. The table includes some 680,000 distinct CDR3 sequences, less than 30% detected once. This CDR3 spans 16 amino acids. Germline V lookup: CDR1 MNHNS, CDR2 SASEGT. J was trimmed by 3 bases and V by 4 bases; bases with no gene match: 8. The sequence was obtained from a human donor in good health. Some libraries in this study had Jurkat cell RNA spiked in. V usage is TRBV6-1 and J usage is TRBJ2-3, with TRBD2 matching 9 bases. The sequenced sample was naive CD8+ T cells from blood, with Jurkat cell RNA spiked in. The subset was: FACS-sorted CD8+CD4-CCR7+CD45RA+ naive T cells. The CDR3, as DNA: TGTGCCAGCAGTGTTCTGGCGGGGGGGCCGACAGATACGCAGTATTTT. It is translated as CASSVLAGGPTDTQYF.